This T cell receptor (beta chain) stems from a study of blood T cell repertoires in COVID-19. Across the whole study: There were acute and convalescent COVID-19 samples, and they came from the United States, Italy and Spain. From T cells, B-cell-depleted T cells, or PBMCs came the material, which was cDNA or gDNA.

Original processing methods: From reference gene primer amplification, estimates of nucleated cell counts were derived. Using immunoSEQ multiplex PCR, the repertoire was profiled, and TCRdb retains in-frame clones only, with some absent. V and J calls and clone size are copied from that table; D and trimming were computed from the DNA. The table shows about 180,000 clones, with 83% occurring only once. The V segment lost 6 bases and the J segment 4 bases; nucleotides outside the gene matches: 4. The CDR3 spans 13 residues. Germline V gene lookup returns CDR1 SEHNR and CDR2 FQNEAQ (reference sequence).

The sequenced material came from peripheral blood. This clonotype was obtained from a human donor in a cohort sampled during active COVID-19. This chain joins TRBV7-9 and TRBJ1-2; TRBD1 matches 8 bases. DNA for the CDR3: TGTGCCAGCAGTCAGGACAGGGCCTATGGCTACACCTTC. As protein: CASSQDRAYGYTF.